This record covers a single T cell receptor (beta chain). Its target is not known. Peptide-pool stimulation followed by sequencing identified expanded antigen-specific CD4+ clonotypes in the ViraFEST assay. The culture ran for around nine days before CD4+ T cells were isolated. Two doses of BNT162b2 or mRNA-1273 vaccine were administered to participants. The repertoire was sequenced with immunoSEQ multiplex PCR; TCRdb's copy has only in-frame clones and lacks some. This table holds just under 60,000 clones, around 78% found once. This record comes from a study of vaccination effects on CD4 cells after COVID-19. Germline loops: CDR1 LGHNA, CDR2 YSLEER. Deletions cut 4 bases from V and 6 bases from J, with 17 bases between. The CDR3 covers 15 residues.

This material consisted of CD4+ T cells from PBMCs cultured with HCoV-OC43 spike peptides, taken after COVID-19 vaccination. Subset here: HCoV-OC43 spike overlapping peptide pool stimulation. The rearrangement links TRBV4-3 to TRBJ2-3; D is possibly TRBD1 (6 bases). The clonotype was recovered from a human donor who received a COVID-19 vaccine. The CDR3 DNA is TGCGCCAGCAGCCCCCAGGGGCAGGAAGGGGATACGCAGTATTTT. As protein: CASSPQGQEGDTQYF.